The 17 T cell receptor beta chains below all came from one sample that was sequenced in a study of cytomegalovirus exposure and HLA in healthy donors. Primers: 60 Vbeta forward and 13 Jbeta reverse. The data were produced by immunoSEQ multiplex PCR, yet TCRdb's version contains in-frame clones alone and is incomplete. The sample includes 150,000 to 190,000 clones, around 79% of them seen just once. Material for sequencing was PBMCs. These receptors were collected from a man younger than 35 in good health and CMV-seronegative.

V and J are TRBV4-1 and TRBJ1-1, with 9 bases lining up with TRBD1. The CDR3 has 19 amino acids. V lost 4 bases, J lost 1 base, and 16 bases stayed unmatched. Germline V gene lookup returns CDR1 MGHRA and CDR2 YSYEKL. CDR3 protein: CASSLIGPPTGGWNTEAFF. In nucleotides, the CDR3 is TGCGCCAGCAGCCTAATAGGCCCCCCGACAGGGGGATGGAACACTGAAGCTTTCTTT.

This clone was detected once. This chain uses TRBV2 with TRBJ1-2; the D gene is possibly TRBD1 (6 bases). Germline CDR1 SNHLY, CDR2 FYNNEI. V lost 1 base to trimming and J lost 4 bases, with 10 bases between them. This CDR3 comprises 14 residues. The CDR3 protein is CASSEEGDTYGYTF. In nucleotides, the CDR3 is TGTGCCAGCAGTGAAGAAGGGGACACCTATGGCTACACCTTC. Full variable domain (remainder filled in from reference TRBV2 and TRBJ1-2): EPEVTQTPSHQVTQMGQEVILRCVPISNHLYFYWYRQILGQKVEFLVSFYNNEISEKSEIFDDQFSVERPDGSNFTLKIRSTKLEDSAMYFCASSEEGDTYGYTFGSGTRLTVV.

The V gene is TRBV5-1, the J gene TRBJ2-7; TRBD2 matches at 14 bases. CDR3 length: 17 residues. Germline CDR1 and CDR2: SGHRS and YFSETQ. J gave up 4 bases and V 2 bases, and 8 bases lay outside the gene matches. The chain's CDR3 is CASSLGTSGRGSYEQYF. Written as DNA, the CDR3 is TGCGCCAGCAGCTTAGGGACTAGCGGGAGAGGCAGTTACGAGCAGTACTTC.

This rearrangement joins TRBV5-1 to TRBJ2-1; 8 bases are a match to TRBD2. CDR1 and CDR2 from the germline V gene are SGHRS and YFSETQ. V trimming: 4 bases; J trimming: 8 bases; junction bases outside the gene matches: 11. This CDR3 contains 15 residues. DNA for the CDR3: TGCGCCAGCAGCCTTCCTCTAGCGGGTTTAGATGAGCAGTTCTTC. Amino acids: CASSLPLAGLDEQFF.

This sequence joins TRBV19 and TRBJ2-5, with 7 bases matching TRBD2. J lost 0 bases, V lost 3 bases, and 10 bases had no gene match. The CDR3 runs to 17 residues. Germline CDR1 is LNHDA and CDR2 is SQIVND (reference sequence). Here the CDR3 DNA reads TGTGCCAGTAGTATTCCGGCTAGCGGTACATACCAAGAGACCCAGTACTTC. It encodes CASSIPASGTYQETQYF.

The V and J genes are TRBV29-1 and TRBJ1-2; D call uncertain. Germline lookup yields CDR1 SQVTM and CDR2 ANQGSEA. Trimming pared 7 bases from V and 1 base from J, leaving 19 bases between. CDR3 length: 15 amino acids. The CDR3 is CSANTQRPGNYGYTF. The CDR3 DNA sequence: TGCAGCGCAAACACCCAGAGGCCGGGTAACTATGGCTACACCTTC.

This clone was observed a handful of times. DNA for the CDR3: TGCGCCACCAGGGGCAGTTGTGTGCTGAGCCGTGGAAACACCATATATTTT. Protein sequence: CATRGSCVLSRGNTIYF. The V and J genes are TRBV23-1 and TRBJ1-3; TRBD1 might be the D (6 bases). TRBV23-1 is classed as an ORF, of uncertain function. Between the trimmed V and J ends, which lost 10 bases and 3 bases, there was a span of 25 bases. The CDR3 sequence is 17 residues long.

The chain uses TRBV4-1 and TRBJ2-2, with 10 positions matching TRBD2. From germline, CDR1 is MGHRA and CDR2 YSYEKL. CDR3 length equals 15 residues. Trimming took 3 bases from V and 8 from J; bases not matched to a gene: 6. CDR3 residues: CASSHLAGVGGELFF. The CDR3 DNA is TGCGCCAGCAGCCACCTAGCGGGAGTAGGAGGGGAGCTGTTTTTT.

The chain joins TRBV9 to TRBJ2-7; TRBD1 matches at 10 bases. The ends lost 10 bases at V and 4 bases at J; junction bases unmatched: 11. The germline V gene has CDR1 SGDLS and CDR2 YYNGEE. This CDR3 is built from 14 residues. The CDR3 spells CAGRGDRGPYEQYF. The CDR3 DNA sequence: TGTGCCGGGAGGGGGGACAGGGGTCCTTACGAGCAGTACTTC.

This rearrangement joins TRBV7-8 to TRBJ2-5, with D maybe TRBD2 (6 bases). TRBJ2-7 explains the end of the DNA better; the J call may be wrong. CDR1 is SGHVS, CDR2 FQNEAQ, per germline. The CDR3 spans 14 residues. The CDR3 loop is CASSLDGGIYEQYF. Written as DNA, the CDR3 is TGTGCCAGCAGCTTAGATGGCGGGATCTACGAGCAGTACTTC.

This chain connects TRBV7-2 to TRBJ2-3; maybe TRBD1 (5 bases). The V end was cut by 0 bases, the J end by 1 base, with 5 bases between. Germline V gene sequence: CDR1 SGHTA, CDR2 FQGNSA. CDR3 length: 14 amino acids. Written as DNA, the CDR3 is TGTGCCAGCAGCTTAGCACAGGGCACAGATACGCAGTATTTT. The encoded protein is CASSLAQGTDTQYF.

This rearrangement joins TRBV5-1 to TRBJ2-2; TRBD2 is a possible D gene (5 bases). Deletions cut 1 base from V and 1 base from J, with 20 bases between. The CDR3 consists of 19 residues. The germline CDR1 and CDR2 sequences are SGHRS and YFSETQ. The CDR3 bases are TGCGCCAGCAGCTTGATCGGCCTTGAGAGAGGGAAGAACACCGGGGAGCTGTTTTTT. Translated, it gives CASSLIGLERGKNTGELFF.

This sequence joins TRBV18 and TRBJ1-5; 7 nucleotides line up with TRBD1. V trimming: 6 bases; J trimming: 2 bases; junction bases outside the gene matches: 4. This CDR3 is built from 14 residues. In germline, CDR1 is KGHSH, CDR2 LQKENI. The CDR3 bases are TGTGCCAGCTCCCAGGGGGAAGGCAATCAGCCCCAGCATTTT. This translates into CASSQGEGNQPQHF.

This clone was seen only a few times. This rearrangement joins TRBV7-9 to TRBJ2-1; D may be TRBD2 (6 bases). The V gene's germline CDR1 is SEHNR and CDR2 FQNEAQ (reference sequence). Trimming cost V 4 bases and J 9 bases, with 16 bases left between them. The CDR3 totals 14 residues. This CDR3 is CASSSPTSLGEQFF. The CDR3 nucleotides are TGTGCCAGCAGCTCCCCCACTAGCTTAGGTGAGCAGTTCTTC.

The rearrangement joins TRBV7-6 to TRBJ1-5; D ambiguous. Trimming removed 6 bases from V and 2 bases from J, with 8 bases in between. CDR1 SGHVS and CDR2 FNYEAQ come from the germline V gene. The CDR3 runs 13 residues. CDR3 bases: TGTGCCAGCAGTTTGCAGGGCAATCAGCCCCAGCATTTT. It encodes CASSLQGNQPQHF.

This clone showed up just a few times. V and J are TRBV28 and TRBJ2-7, with 8 bases lining up with TRBD2. This CDR3 spans 15 amino acids. Trimming took 8 bases from V and 0 from J; bases not matched to a gene: 9. Germline CDR1 MDHEN, CDR2 SYDVKM. The CDR3 bases are TGTGCCAGCGGAACCTTAGCGGGGAGCTCCTACGAGCAGTACTTC. Its translation is CASGTLAGSSYEQYF. Full variable domain (rest looked up from reference TRBV28 and TRBJ2-7): DVKVTQSSRYLVKRTGEKVFLECVQDMDHENMFWYRQDPGLGLRLIYFSYDVKMKEKGDIPEGYSVSREKKERFSLILESASTNQTSMYLCASGTLAGSSYEQYFGPGTRLTVT.

The chain has TRBV5-1 and TRBJ2-1; a weak D match, TRBD1 (6 bases). Looked up from germline, CDR1 is SGHRS and CDR2 is YFSETQ. Trimming took 0 bases from V and 7 from J, leaving 11 bases between them. This CDR3 is built from 14 residues. The CDR3 is CASSLVQGANEQFF. Here the CDR3 DNA reads TGCGCCAGCAGCTTGGTACAGGGTGCGAATGAGCAGTTCTTC.